This entry describes one TCR beta chain. The assay was immunoSEQ multiplex PCR, and TCRdb's table has in-frame clones only and misses some. Seen here are 390,000 or so clones, 80% to 90% observed once, and the top ten hold about 1%. CDR3 size: 18 residues. The germline V gene has CDR1 MNHEY and CDR2 SMNVEV (reference sequence). With 0 bases removed from V and 0 bases from J, the gap between germline ends came to 12 bases. The data belong to a study of blood T cell repertoires in COVID-19. The V and J genes are TRBV27 and TRBJ2-6, with a weak D call TRBD1 (5 bases). Sample: PBMCs or T cells enriched from blood (not recorded which). The TCR was taken from a man younger than 35 who had recovered from COVID-19. CDR3 nucleotide sequence: TGTGCCAGCAGTTTATCGCAGGGAAGGACCTCTGGGGCCAACGTCCTGACTTTC. This codes for CASSLSQGRTSGANVLTF.